Listed below are T cell receptor beta chains from one sample, sequenced in a study of T-cell reconstitution after alpha-beta-depleted transplantation in children. From the PCR reads, TCRdb called clonotypes with MiXCR, one entry per CDR3 protein. The repertoire holds about 160,000 distinct CDR3 sequences, with around 10% as singletons. The sequencing used PBMCs, collected before TCRalphabeta/CD19-depleted stem cell transplant. These receptor sequences come from a boy between 2 and 10 years old with acute myeloid leukemia, due to receive a stem cell transplant. The CDR3 runs from the conserved cysteine through the conserved F or W. The D gene is left open where the match is weak. Clone sizes are given selectively: once, few, many, or a class where the clone is expanded.

TRBD2	many	TRBJ2-1	TRBV20-1	CSAPLLAGALSYNEQFF	TGCAGTGCTCCCCTTCTGGCGGGAGCTCTATCCTACAATGAGCAGTTCTTC
TRBD1	many	TRBJ1-1	TRBV11-1	CASSRRRQGWGTEAFF	TGTGCCAGCAGCCGACGCCGACAGGGGTGGGGCACTGAAGCTTTCTTT
NA	many	TRBJ1-2	TRBV20-1	CSARSVDAANYGYTF	TGCAGTGCTAGGTCGGTTGACGCAGCTAACTATGGCTACACCTTC
NA	many	TRBJ1-2	TRBV7-2	CATPGTYNSNYGYTF	TGTGCCACCCCGGGGACATACAACTCTAACTATGGCTACACCTTC
TRBD2	many	TRBJ2-3	TRBV7-2	CASSLAGSGGGASTDTQYF	TGTGCCAGCAGCTTAGCGGGAAGCGGGGGAGGAGCTAGCACAGATACGCAGTATTTT
NA	many	TRBJ2-6	TRBV5-1	CASSLGGSGANVLTF	TGCGCCAGCAGCTTGGGAGGCTCTGGGGCCAACGTCCTGACTTTC
NA	many	TRBJ1-2	TRBV19	CASRRNYGYTF	TGTGCCTCCAGGAGGAACTATGGCTACACCTTC
NA	many	TRBJ2-3	TRBV20-1	CSARDEVGHTDTQYF	TGCAGTGCTAGAGATGAAGTGGGTCACACAGATACGCAGTATTTT
NA	many	TRBJ2-7	TRBV5-1	CASTYSLDGEQYF	TGCGCCAGCACCTACAGCTTGGACGGGGAGCAGTACTTC
TRBD1	many	TRBJ1-1	TRBV4-1	CASSQLGQGYTEAFF	TGCGCCAGCAGCCAACTAGGACAGGGATACACTGAAGCTTTCTTT
TRBD1	many	TRBJ2-5	TRBV5-5	CASSLGETGGAETQYF	TGTGCCAGCAGCTTGGGGGAGACAGGGGGCGCGGAGACCCAGTACTTC
TRBD2	many	TRBJ2-1	TRBV5-1	CASSGGRRGIDNEQFF	TGCGCCAGCAGCGGGGGTAGGCGGGGGATAGACAATGAGCAGTTCTTC
NA	many	TRBJ1-1	TRBV10-2	CASSAGTEAFF	TGCGCCAGCAGTGCTGGCACTGAAGCTTTCTTT
TRBD1	many	TRBJ2-7	TRBV14	CASSQGQGGEQYF	TGTGCCAGCAGCCAGGGACAGGGAGGCGAGCAGTACTTC
NA	many	TRBJ1-1	TRBV7-2	CASRPTGLTEAFF	TGTGCCAGCAGGCCGACAGGACTCACTGAAGCTTTCTTT
NA	many	TRBJ2-6	TRBV6-1	CASSQPAGAGANVLTF	TGTGCCAGCAGTCAACCGGCAGGGGCTGGGGCCAACGTCCTGACTTTC
TRBD1	many	TRBJ2-3	TRBV3-1	CASSQTGTGGADTQYF	TGTGCCAGCAGCCAGACCGGGACAGGGGGCGCAGATACGCAGTATTTT
NA	NA	TRBJ1-3	TRBV7-9	CASSLVRVSTGNTIYF	TGTGCCAGCAGCTTAGTCCGCGTCAGTACTGGAAACACCATATATTTT
NA	many	TRBJ2-1	TRBV4-1	CASSQESIRESQFF	TGCGCCAGCAGCCAAGAAAGCATTAGAGAGAGTCAGTTCTTC
NA	few	TRBJ2-1	TRBV19	CASSAGGGGYNEQFF	TGTGCCAGTAGTGCGGGTGGTGGTGGATACAATGAGCAGTTCTTC
TRBD2	many	TRBJ2-3	TRBV7-2	CASSSGGATDTQYF	TGTGCCAGCAGTTCCGGGGGGGCAACAGATACGCAGTATTTT
TRBD2	few	TRBJ2-1	TRBV7-9	CASSSTGLAGENNEQFF	TGTGCCAGCAGCTCAACTGGACTAGCGGGGGAGAACAATGAGCAGTTCTTC
TRBD1	NA	TRBJ1-5	TRBV4-1	CASSHPDREGQPQHF	TGCGCCAGCAGCCACCCAGACAGGGAGGGTCAGCCCCAGCATTTT
TRBD1	many	TRBJ1-6	TRBV4-1	CASRQGPGTANSPLHF	TGCGCCAGCAGACAGGGCCCCGGGACAGCAAATTCACCCCTCCACTTT
TRBD1	many	TRBJ2-2	TRBV15	CATSARDRGLGELFF	TGTGCCACCAGCGCGCGGGACAGGGGGCTCGGGGAGCTGTTTTTT
TRBD2	many	TRBJ2-3	TRBV24-1	CATSGLAGGPSDTQYF	TGTGCCACCAGTGGACTAGCGGGAGGGCCCTCCGATACGCAGTATTTT
TRBD1	many	TRBJ1-2	TRBV10-2	CASTYQGANDGYTF	TGCGCCAGCACCTATCAGGGGGCGAATGACGGCTACACCTTC
NA	few	TRBJ1-4	TRBV4-1	CASSQDHGAQREKLFF	TGCGCCAGCAGCCAAGATCATGGAGCCCAGAGGGAAAAACTGTTTTTT
NA	few	TRBJ1-6	TRBV12-3/TRBV12-4	CASGRNVGSYNSPLHF	TGTGCCAGCGGACGGAATGTAGGGTCCTATAATTCACCCCTCCACTTT
NA	many	TRBJ2-1	TRBV5-1	CASSFEGRINEQFF	TGCGCCAGCAGCTTCGAGGGGAGAATCAATGAGCAGTTCTTC
NA	many	TRBJ2-5	TRBV4-1	CASSQDPGYQETQYF	TGCGCCAGCAGCCAAGATCCGGGGTATCAAGAGACCCAGTACTTC
NA	few	TRBJ2-1	TRBV19	CASSDSSPYNEQFF	TGTGCCAGTAGTGACTCCTCTCCCTACAATGAGCAGTTCTTC
NA	many	TRBJ1-1	TRBV12-3/TRBV12-4	CASSLDSLTEAFF	TGTGCCAGCAGTTTAGACAGCCTCACTGAAGCTTTCTTT
NA	many	TRBJ2-3	TRBV15	CATSREGGDTQYF	TGTGCCACCAGCAGAGAGGGGGGAGATACGCAGTATTTT
NA	many	TRBJ1-6	TRBV20-1	CSARGAGNSPLHF	TGCAGTGCTAGGGGGGCGGGTAATTCACCCCTCCACTTT
TRBD1	many	TRBJ1-1	TRBV5-1	CASSFTGGETEAFF	TGCGCCAGCAGCTTCACAGGGGGCGAGACTGAAGCTTTCTTT
NA	once	TRBJ1-1	TRBV6-1	CASSEVNGAANTEAFF	TGTGCCAGCAGTGAAGTTAACGGGGCCGCGAACACTGAAGCTTTCTTT